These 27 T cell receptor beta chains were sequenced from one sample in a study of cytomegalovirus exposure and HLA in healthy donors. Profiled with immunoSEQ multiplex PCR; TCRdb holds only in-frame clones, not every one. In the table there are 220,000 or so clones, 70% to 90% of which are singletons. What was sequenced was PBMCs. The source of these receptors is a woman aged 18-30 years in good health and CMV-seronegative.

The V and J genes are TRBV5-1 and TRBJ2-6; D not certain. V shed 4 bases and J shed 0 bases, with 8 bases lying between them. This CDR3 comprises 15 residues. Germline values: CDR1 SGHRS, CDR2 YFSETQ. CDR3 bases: TGCGCCAGCAGCCTCCGGAACTCTGGGGCCAACGTCCTGACTTTC. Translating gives CASSLRNSGANVLTF.

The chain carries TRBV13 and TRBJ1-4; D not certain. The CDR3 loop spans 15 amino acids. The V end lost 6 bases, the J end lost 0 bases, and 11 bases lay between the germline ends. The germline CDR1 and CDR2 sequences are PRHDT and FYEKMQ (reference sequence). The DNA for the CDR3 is TGTGCCAGCAGTCCCACACCGGCAACTAATGAAAAACTGTTTTTT. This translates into CASSPTPATNEKLFF. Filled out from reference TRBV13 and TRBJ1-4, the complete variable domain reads AAGVIQSPRHLIKEKRETATLKCYPIPRHDTVYWYQQGPGQDPQFLISFYEKMQSDKGSIPDRFSAQQFSDYHSELNMSSLELGDSALYFCASSPTPATNEKLFFGSGTQLSVL.

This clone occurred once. The CDR3 reads CASSQESTGSYGYTF. The CDR3 DNA reads as TGTGCCAGCAGCCAAGAATCTACAGGGTCCTATGGCTACACCTTC. The chain carries TRBV4-2 and TRBJ1-2; D possibly corresponds to TRBD1 (6 bases). From germline, CDR1 is LGHNA and CDR2 YNFKEQ. The CDR3 is 15 residues long. V was trimmed by 0 bases and J by 4 bases, leaving 12 bases between them.

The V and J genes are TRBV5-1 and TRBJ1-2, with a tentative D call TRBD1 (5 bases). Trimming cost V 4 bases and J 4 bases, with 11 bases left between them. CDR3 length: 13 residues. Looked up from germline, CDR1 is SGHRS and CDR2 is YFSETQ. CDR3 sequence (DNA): TGCGCCAGCAGCGACGACGGGACCTATGGCTACACCTTC. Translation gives CASSDDGTYGYTF.

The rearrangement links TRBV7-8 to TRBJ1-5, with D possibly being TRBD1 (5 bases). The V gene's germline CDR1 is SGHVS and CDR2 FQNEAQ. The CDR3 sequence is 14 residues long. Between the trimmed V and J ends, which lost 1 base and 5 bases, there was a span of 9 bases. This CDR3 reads CASSLGREDQPQHF. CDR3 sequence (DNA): TGTGCCAGCAGCTTAGGCAGGGAAGATCAGCCCCAGCATTTT.

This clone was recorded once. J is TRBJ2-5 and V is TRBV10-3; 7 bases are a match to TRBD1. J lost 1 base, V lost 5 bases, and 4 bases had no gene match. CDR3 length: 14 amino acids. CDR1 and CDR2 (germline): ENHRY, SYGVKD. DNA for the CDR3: TGTGCCATCAGTACGGGACAGCGCCAAGAGACCCAGTACTTC. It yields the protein CAISTGQRQETQYF.

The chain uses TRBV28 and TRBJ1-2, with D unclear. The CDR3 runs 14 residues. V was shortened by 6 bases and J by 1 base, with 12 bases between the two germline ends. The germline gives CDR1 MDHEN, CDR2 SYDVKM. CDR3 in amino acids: CASSLSDFNYGYTF. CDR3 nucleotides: TGTGCCAGCAGCCTATCCGACTTTAACTATGGCTACACCTTC.

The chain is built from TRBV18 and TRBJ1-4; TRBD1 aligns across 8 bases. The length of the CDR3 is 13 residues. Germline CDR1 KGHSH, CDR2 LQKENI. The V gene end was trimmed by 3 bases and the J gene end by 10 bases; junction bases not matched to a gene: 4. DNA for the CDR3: TGTGCCAGCTCACCCGGGACAGGAGGAAAACTGTTTTTT. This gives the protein CASSPGTGGKLFF. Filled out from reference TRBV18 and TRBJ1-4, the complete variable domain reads NAGVMQNPRHLVRRRGQEARLRCSPMKGHSHVYWYRQLPEEGLKFMVYLQKENIIDESGMPKERFSAEFPKEGPSILRIQQVVRGDSAAYFCASSPGTGGKLFFGSGTQLSVL.

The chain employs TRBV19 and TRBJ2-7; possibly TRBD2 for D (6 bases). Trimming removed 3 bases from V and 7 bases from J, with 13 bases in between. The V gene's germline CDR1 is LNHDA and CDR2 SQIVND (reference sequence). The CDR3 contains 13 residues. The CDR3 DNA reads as TGTGCCAGTAGTATCCTACCAGGGACTGAGCAGTACTTC. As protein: CASSILPGTEQYF.

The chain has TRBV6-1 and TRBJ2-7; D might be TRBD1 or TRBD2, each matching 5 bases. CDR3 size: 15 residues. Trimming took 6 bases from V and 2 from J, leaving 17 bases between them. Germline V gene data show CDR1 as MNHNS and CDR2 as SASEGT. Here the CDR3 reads CASSRTGTDAYEQYF. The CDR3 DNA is TGTGCCAGCAGCAGAACCGGGACGGATGCCTACGAGCAGTACTTC.

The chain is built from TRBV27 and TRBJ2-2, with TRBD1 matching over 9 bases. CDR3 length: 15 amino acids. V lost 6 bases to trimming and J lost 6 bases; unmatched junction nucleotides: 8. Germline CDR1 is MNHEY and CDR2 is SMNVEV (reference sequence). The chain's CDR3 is CASRRGTGRAGELFF. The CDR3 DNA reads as TGTGCCAGCAGGCGAGGGACAGGGAGGGCCGGGGAGCTGTTTTTT.

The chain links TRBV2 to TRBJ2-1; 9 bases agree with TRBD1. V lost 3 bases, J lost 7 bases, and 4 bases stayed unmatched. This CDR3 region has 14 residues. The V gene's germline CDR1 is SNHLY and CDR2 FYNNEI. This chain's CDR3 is CASSEDRGWNEQFF. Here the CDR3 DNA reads TGTGCCAGCAGTGAGGACAGGGGCTGGAATGAGCAGTTCTTC.

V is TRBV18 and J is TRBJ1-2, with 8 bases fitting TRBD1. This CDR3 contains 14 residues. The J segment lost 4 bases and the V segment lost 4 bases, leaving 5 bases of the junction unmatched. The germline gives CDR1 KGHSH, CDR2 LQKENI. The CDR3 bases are TGTGCCAGCTCACGCGACAGGGGATCCTATGGCTACACCTTC. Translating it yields CASSRDRGSYGYTF.

The CDR3 spells CASRYTTGAEKLFF. The DNA for the CDR3 is TGCGCCAGCAGATATACTACAGGGGCTGAAAAACTGTTTTTT. This chain uses TRBV5-1 with TRBJ1-4; 7 bases line up with TRBD1. Trimming took 5 bases from V and 7 from J; bases not matched to a gene: 8. CDR3 size: 14 residues. Germline V gene data show CDR1 as SGHRS and CDR2 as YFSETQ.

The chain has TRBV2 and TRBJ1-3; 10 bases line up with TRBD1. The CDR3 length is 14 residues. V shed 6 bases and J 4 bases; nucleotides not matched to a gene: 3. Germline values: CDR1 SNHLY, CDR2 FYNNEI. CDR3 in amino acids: CASRDRGLGNTIYF. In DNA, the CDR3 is TGTGCCAGCAGAGACAGGGGGCTAGGAAACACCATATATTTT. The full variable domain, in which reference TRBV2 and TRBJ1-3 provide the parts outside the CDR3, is EPEVTQTPSHQVTQMGQEVILRCVPISNHLYFYWYRQILGQKVEFLVSFYNNEISEKSEIFDDQFSVERPDGSNFTLKIRSTKLEDSAMYFCASRDRGLGNTIYFGEGSWLTVV.

The CDR3 loop is CASSLIGSTNEKLFF. The CDR3 nucleotides are TGTGCCAGCAGCTTGATCGGGTCAACTAATGAAAAACTGTTTTTT. The chain employs TRBV5-6 and TRBJ1-4, with D hard to call. The ends were cut back, 1 base at V and 0 bases at J, with 7 bases in the middle. The CDR3 is 15 amino acids. Germline CDR1 reads SGHDT; CDR2 reads YYEEEE.

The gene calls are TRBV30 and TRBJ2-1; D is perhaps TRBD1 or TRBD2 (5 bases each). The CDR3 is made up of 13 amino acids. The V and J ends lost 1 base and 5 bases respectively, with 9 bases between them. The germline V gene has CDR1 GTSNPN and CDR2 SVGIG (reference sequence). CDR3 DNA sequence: TGTGCCTGGAGTGCCGGGACCCACAATGAGCAGTTCTTC. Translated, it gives CAWSAGTHNEQFF.

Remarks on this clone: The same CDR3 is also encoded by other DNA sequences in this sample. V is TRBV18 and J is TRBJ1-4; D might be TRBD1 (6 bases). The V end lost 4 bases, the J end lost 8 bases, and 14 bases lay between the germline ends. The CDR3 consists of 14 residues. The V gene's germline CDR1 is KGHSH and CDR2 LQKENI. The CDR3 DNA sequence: TGTGCCAGCTCACTCAGAGGGGGACGCGAAAAACTGTTTTTT. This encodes CASSLRGGREKLFF.

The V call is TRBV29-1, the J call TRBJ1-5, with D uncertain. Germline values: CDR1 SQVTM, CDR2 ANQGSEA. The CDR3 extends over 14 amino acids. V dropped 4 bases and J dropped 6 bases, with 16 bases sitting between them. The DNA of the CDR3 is TGCAGCGTTGTCTCCGCGGAGTTCGGTCAGCCCCAGCATTTT. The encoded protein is CSVVSAEFGQPQHF.

CDR3 nucleotides: TGCAGCGTCCAGGGCTCCTATGGCTACACCTTC. Protein sequence: CSVQGSYGYTF. This chain joins TRBV29-1 and TRBJ1-2; D is possibly TRBD1 (5 bases). Germline CDR1 reads SQVTM; CDR2 reads ANQGSEA. This CDR3 region has 11 residues. Deletions cut 6 bases from V and 4 bases from J, with 9 bases between.

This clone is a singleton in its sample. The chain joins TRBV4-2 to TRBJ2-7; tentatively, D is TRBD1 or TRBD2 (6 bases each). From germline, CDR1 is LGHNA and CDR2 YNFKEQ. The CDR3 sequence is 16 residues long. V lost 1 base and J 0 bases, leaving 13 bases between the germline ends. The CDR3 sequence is CASSQGSGADSYEQYF. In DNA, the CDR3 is TGTGCCAGCAGCCAAGGGTCGGGGGCAGACTCCTACGAGCAGTACTTC.

The DNA for the CDR3 is TGTGCCAGCAGTGTGGGACTAGCGGGGTTAGATACGCAGTATTTT. Protein sequence: CASSVGLAGLDTQYF. The V gene is TRBV28, the J gene TRBJ2-3, with 13 bases aligning to TRBD2. The CDR3 is 15 residues long. Unmatched junction bases numbered 4, after V lost 5 bases and J lost 5 bases. Germline loops: CDR1 MDHEN, CDR2 SYDVKM.

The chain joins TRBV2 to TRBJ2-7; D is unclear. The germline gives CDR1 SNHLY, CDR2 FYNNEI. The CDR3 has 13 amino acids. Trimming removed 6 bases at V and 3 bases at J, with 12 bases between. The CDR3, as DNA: TGTGCCAGCAGCGACCGGGTCTACTACGAGCAGTACTTC. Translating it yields CASSDRVYYEQYF.

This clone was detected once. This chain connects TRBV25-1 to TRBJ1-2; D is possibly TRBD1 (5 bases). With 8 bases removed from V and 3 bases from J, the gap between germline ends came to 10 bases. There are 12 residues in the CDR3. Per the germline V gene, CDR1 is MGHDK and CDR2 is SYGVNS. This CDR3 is CASRGADYGYTF. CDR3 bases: TGTGCCAGCCGAGGGGCGGACTATGGCTACACCTTC.

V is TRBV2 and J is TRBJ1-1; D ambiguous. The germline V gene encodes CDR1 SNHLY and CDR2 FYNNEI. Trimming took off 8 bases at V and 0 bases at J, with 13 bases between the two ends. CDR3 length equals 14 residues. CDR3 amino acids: CASSPLTMNTEAFF. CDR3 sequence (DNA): TGTGCCAGCTCTCCTTTGACTATGAACACTGAAGCTTTCTTT.

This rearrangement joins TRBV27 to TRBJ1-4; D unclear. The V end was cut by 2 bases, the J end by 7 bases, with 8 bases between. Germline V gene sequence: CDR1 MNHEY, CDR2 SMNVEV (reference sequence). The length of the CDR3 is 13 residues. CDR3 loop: CASSLIRREKLFF. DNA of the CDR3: TGTGCCAGCAGTTTAATCCGGCGTGAAAAACTGTTTTTT.

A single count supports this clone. CDR3: CASSPRGDSATDTQYF. DNA for the CDR3: TGTGCCAGCAGCCCAAGGGGGGATAGCGCAACAGATACGCAGTATTTT. This chain links TRBV9 with TRBJ2-3; D may be TRBD1 or TRBD2 (6 bases each). Germline V gene sequence: CDR1 SGDLS, CDR2 YYNGEE. The CDR3 is 16 amino acids. The germline V and J ends were trimmed by 4 bases and 3 bases, with 18 bases remaining between them.